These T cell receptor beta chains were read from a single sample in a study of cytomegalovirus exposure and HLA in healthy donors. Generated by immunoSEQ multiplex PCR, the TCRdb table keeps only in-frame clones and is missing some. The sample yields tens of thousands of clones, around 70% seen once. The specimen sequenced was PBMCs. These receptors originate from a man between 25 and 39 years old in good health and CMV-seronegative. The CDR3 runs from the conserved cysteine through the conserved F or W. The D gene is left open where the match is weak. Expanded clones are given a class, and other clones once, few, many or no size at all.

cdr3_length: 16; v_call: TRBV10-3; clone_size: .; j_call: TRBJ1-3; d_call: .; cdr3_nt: TGTGCCATCAGTGACCCCGGGGGGCCCTCTGGAAACACCATATATTTT; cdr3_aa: CAISDPGGPSGNTIYF
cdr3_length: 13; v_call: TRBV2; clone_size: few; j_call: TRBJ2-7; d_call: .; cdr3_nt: TGTGCCAGCAGTGACAACAGGGTGTACGAGCAGTACTTC; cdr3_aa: CASSDNRVYEQYF
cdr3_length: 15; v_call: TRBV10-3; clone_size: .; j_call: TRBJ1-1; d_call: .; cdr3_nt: TGTGCCATCAGTGACCCGGGGGAGGGGAACACTGAAGCTTTCTTT; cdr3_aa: CAISDPGEGNTEAFF
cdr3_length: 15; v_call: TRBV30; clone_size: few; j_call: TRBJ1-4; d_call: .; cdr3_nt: TGTGCCTGGAGTCTCGCCGGGACAAGGATTGAAAAACTGTTTTTT; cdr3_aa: CAWSLAGTRIEKLFF
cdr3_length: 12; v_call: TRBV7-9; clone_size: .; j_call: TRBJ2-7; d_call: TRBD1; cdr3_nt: TGTGCCAGCAGCCCCGGCAGGGGGAAGCAGTACTTC; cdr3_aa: CASSPGRGKQYF
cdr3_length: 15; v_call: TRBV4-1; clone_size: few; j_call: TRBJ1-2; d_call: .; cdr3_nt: TGCGCCAGCAGCCAAGATCTCAGGGGAAGTCTTGGCTACACCTTC; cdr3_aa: CASSQDLRGSLGYTF
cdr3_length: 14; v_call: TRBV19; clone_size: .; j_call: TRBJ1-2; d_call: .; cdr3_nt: TGTGCCAGTAGTATCATCAACAGAAACTATGGCTACACCTTC; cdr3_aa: CASSIINRNYGYTF
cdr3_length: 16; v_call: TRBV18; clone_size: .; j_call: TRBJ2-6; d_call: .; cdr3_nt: TGTGCCAGCTCACCACCGGGTGGGCCTGGGGCCAACGTCCTGACTTTC; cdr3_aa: CASSPPGGPGANVLTF
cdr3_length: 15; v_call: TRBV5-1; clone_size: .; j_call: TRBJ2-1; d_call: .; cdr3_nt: TGCGCCAGCACCCCGATACTAGCTCACCCAAATGAGCAGTTCTTC; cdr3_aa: CASTPILAHPNEQFF
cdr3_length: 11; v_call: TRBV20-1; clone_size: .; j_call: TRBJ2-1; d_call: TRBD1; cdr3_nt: TGCGGGACAGGGTCCTACAATGAGCAGTTCTTC; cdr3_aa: CGTGSYNEQFF
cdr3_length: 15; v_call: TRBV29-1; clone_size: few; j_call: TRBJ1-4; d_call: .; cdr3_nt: TGCAGCGTGGAAGTTGGACGGCGGGCGGACGAAAAACTGTTTTTT; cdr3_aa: CSVEVGRRADEKLFF
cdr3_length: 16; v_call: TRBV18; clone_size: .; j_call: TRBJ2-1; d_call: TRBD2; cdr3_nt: TGTGCCAGCTCACCACCGGGACTAGCGGCCTACAATGAGCAGTTCTTC; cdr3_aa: CASSPPGLAAYNEQFF
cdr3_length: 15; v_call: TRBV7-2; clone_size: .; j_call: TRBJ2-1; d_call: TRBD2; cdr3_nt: TGTGCCAGCAGCTTAAGGAGCGGGGGAGGGTATGAGCAGTTCTTC; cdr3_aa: CASSLRSGGGYEQFF
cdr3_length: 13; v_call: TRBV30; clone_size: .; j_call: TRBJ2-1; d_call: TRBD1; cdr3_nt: TGTGCCTGGAGTGGGGACAGGGTCTATGAGCAGTTCTTC; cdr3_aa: CAWSGDRVYEQFF
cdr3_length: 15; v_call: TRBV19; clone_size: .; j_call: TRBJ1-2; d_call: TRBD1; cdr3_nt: TGTGCCAGCGAGCTAGGGACAGGGGCGACCTATGGCTACACCTTC; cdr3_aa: CASELGTGATYGYTF
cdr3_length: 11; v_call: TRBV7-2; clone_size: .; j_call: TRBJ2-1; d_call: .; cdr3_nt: TGTGCCAGCAGCGTTGGACTCGGGCAGTTCTTC; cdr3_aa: CASSVGLGQFF
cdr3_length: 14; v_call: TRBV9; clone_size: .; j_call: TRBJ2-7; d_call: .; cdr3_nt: TGTGCCAGCAGCGTAGGGACTCCGACCTACGAGCAGTACTTC; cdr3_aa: CASSVGTPTYEQYF
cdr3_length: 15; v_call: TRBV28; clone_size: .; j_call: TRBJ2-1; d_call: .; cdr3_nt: TGTGCCAGCAGTCCGGCGGGACAGTTCTACAATGAGCAGTTCTTC; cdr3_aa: CASSPAGQFYNEQFF
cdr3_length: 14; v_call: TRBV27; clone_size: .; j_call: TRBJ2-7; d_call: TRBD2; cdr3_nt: TGTGCCAGCAGGCGGGAGTCGAGCTCCTACGAGCAGTACTTC; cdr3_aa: CASRRESSSYEQYF
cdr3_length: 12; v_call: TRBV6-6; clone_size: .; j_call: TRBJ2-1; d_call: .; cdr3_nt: TGTGCCAGCAGTTACCAATCCAATGAGCAGTTCTTC; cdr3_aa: CASSYQSNEQFF
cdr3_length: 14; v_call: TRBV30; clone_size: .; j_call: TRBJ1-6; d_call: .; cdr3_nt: TGTGCCTGGAGTGTATTGGGAGGGAATTCACCCCTCCACTTT; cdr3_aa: CAWSVLGGNSPLHF
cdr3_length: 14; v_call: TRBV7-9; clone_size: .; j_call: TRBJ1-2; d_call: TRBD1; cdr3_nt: TGTGCCAGCAGCTCCGACAGGGGAGACTATGGCTACACCTTC; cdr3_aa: CASSSDRGDYGYTF
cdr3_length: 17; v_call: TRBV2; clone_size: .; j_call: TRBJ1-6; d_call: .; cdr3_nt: TGTGCCAGCATTTTTAATCGGGCAGCCCGGGGAGATTCACCCCTCCACTTT; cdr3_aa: CASIFNRAARGDSPLHF
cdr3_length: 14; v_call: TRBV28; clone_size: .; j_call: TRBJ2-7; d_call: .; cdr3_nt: TGTGCCAGCATCAAAAAAGGGGGTCTCTACGAGCAGTACTTC; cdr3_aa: CASIKKGGLYEQYF
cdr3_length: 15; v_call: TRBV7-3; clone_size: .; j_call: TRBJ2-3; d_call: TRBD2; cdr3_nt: TGTGCCAGCAGCCTCGCTAGCGGGGGCACAGATACGCAGTATTTT; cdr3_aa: CASSLASGGTDTQYF
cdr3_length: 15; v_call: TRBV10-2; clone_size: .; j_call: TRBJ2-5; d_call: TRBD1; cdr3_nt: TGCGCCAGCAGCGATGGGGGACAGGTCCAAGAGACCCAGTACTTC; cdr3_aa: CASSDGGQVQETQYF